The rows below give T cell receptor beta chains drawn from one sample of a study of blood T cell repertoires in COVID-19. Produced via immunoSEQ multiplex PCR; TCRdb's table is partial and in-frame only. The data contain some 130,000 clones, more than 85% of them seen just once; the ten biggest clones take up around 3%. The sequenced material came from peripheral blood. Receptors originate from a man in his fifties or sixties with active or convalescent COVID-19. The CDR3 runs from the conserved cysteine through the conserved F or W. D genes are given only for firm matches. Clone size, where shown, is once, few, many, or a class for clones that have expanded.

d_call,clone_size,j_call,v_call,cdr3_aa,cdr3_nt
TRBD1,NA,TRBJ1-2,TRBV3-1/TRBV3-2,CASSRRDRFYGYTF,TGTGCCAGCAGCCGCCGGGACAGGTTCTATGGCTACACCTTC
NA,NA,TRBJ2-7,TRBV5-6,CASGLGQGFREQYF,TGTGCCAGCGGGCTTGGGCAGGGTTTCCGGGAGCAGTACTTC
NA,NA,TRBJ1-1,TRBV15,CATSREESAGTFF,TGTGCCACCAGCAGAGAAGAGTCGGCAGGTACTTTCTTT
TRBD1,once,TRBJ2-5,TRBV24-1,CATSDQATGLGETQYF,TGTGCCACCAGTGACCAAGCGACAGGGTTGGGGGAGACCCAGTACTTC
NA,NA,TRBJ2-7,TRBV28,CASSWSYEQYF,TGTGCCAGCAGTTGGAGCTACGAGCAGTACTTC
NA,NA,TRBJ1-1,TRBV18,CASSGGGNTEAFF,TGTGCCAGCTCAGGAGGCGGCAACACTGAAGCTTTCTTT
TRBD1,NA,TRBJ1-2,TRBV4-1,CASSQGDRGYGYTF,TGCGCCAGCAGCCAAGGGGACAGGGGCTATGGCTACACCTTC
TRBD1,NA,TRBJ2-5,TRBV7-6,CASSYRGQPQETQYF,TGTGCCAGCAGCTACCGGGGACAGCCCCAAGAGACCCAGTACTTC
NA,NA,TRBJ1-1,TRBV2,CASSEAIMSTEAFF,TGTGCCAGCAGTGAAGCAATAATGAGTACTGAAGCTTTCTTT
TRBD2,once,TRBJ2-3,TRBV2,CASSVLAGSTDTQYF,TGTGCCAGCAGTGTACTAGCGGGGTCGACAGATACGCAGTATTTT
NA,NA,TRBJ1-5,TRBV29-1,CSVSTSEGQPQHF,TGCAGCGTTAGTACCAGCGAGGGTCAGCCCCAGCATTTT
TRBD1,NA,TRBJ2-1,TRBV6-6,CASRSGTGYNEQFF,TGTGCCAGCAGGTCCGGGACAGGCTACAATGAGCAGTTCTTC
NA,NA,TRBJ1-1,TRBV9,CASSVGAGTEAFF,TGTGCCAGCAGCGTAGGGGCAGGGACTGAAGCTTTCTTT
NA,once,TRBJ1-5,TRBV19,CASSIREGEHQPQHF,TGTGCCAGTAGTATACGAGAGGGGGAGCATCAGCCCCAGCATTTT
TRBD1,NA,TRBJ1-6,TRBV6-1,CASSDTGGNSPLHF,TGTGCCAGCAGTGACACAGGGGGTAATTCACCCCTCCACTTT
TRBD1,NA,TRBJ2-2,TRBV19,CASSIAVPGQGIGELFF,TGTGCCAGTAGTATAGCTGTACCGGGACAGGGGATCGGGGAGCTGTTTTTT
NA,NA,TRBJ2-2,TRBV4-1,CASSQVISPRGKTGELFF,TGCGCCAGCAGCCAAGTCATTTCCCCCCGCGGGAAAACCGGGGAGCTGTTTTTT
TRBD2,NA,TRBJ2-5,TRBV30,CAWGPSGNPQETQYF,TGTGCCTGGGGCCCTAGCGGTAACCCCCAAGAGACCCAGTACTTC
TRBD1,NA,TRBJ1-5,TRBV19,CASSTRQGQPQHF,TGTGCCAGTAGTACCCGACAGGGCCAGCCCCAGCATTTT
TRBD1,NA,TRBJ1-5,TRBV24-1,CATSAGTGGVNQPQHF,TGTGCCACCAGTGCCGGGACAGGGGGCGTGAATCAGCCCCAGCATTTT